The rows below give T cell receptor beta chains drawn from one sample of a study of blood T cell repertoires in COVID-19. The protocol was immunoSEQ multiplex PCR, while the TCRdb copy is restricted to in-frame clones and leaves out a portion. The sample includes a few hundred thousand clones, 85% to 90% seen only once; the top ten take 1.7%. The source material was PBMCs or T cells enriched from blood (not recorded which). All receptors derive from a woman aged 25 to 39 who had recovered from COVID-19. The CDR3 runs from the conserved cysteine through the conserved F or W. Not every row has a clone size; where given, it reads once, few, many or a size class.

size,V,J,CDR3
NA,TRBV24-1,TRBJ2-1,CATSSLDRALEPATTLYNEQFF
NA,TRBV28,TRBJ2-2,CASSRQGSNTGELFF
NA,TRBV30,TRBJ2-7,CAWSPRGTGVYEQYF
once,TRBV7-3,TRBJ1-1,CASSQGGVMNTEAFF
NA,TRBV11-2,TRBJ2-1,CASSLGLAGGSYNEQFF
NA,TRBV27,TRBJ2-1,CASSFYWDFDSYNEQFF
NA,TRBV24-1,TRBJ1-1,CATSDSRGSSSEAFF
NA,TRBV2,TRBJ2-7,CASRPGLAGDEQYF
NA,TRBV12-5,TRBJ2-5,CASGPGHGIRETQYF
NA,TRBV27,TRBJ1-5,CASSFGPGAQPQHF
NA,TRBV6-2/TRBV6-3,TRBJ1-2,CASSYSWGQGFDYGYTF
NA,TRBV3-1/TRBV3-2,TRBJ2-2,CASSQDAGAWGARDSTGELFF
NA,TRBV28,TRBJ1-2,CASSLGTDYGYTF
NA,TRBV6-5,TRBJ1-2,CASKRSRANYGYTF
NA,TRBV7-2,TRBJ2-2,CASSQRLAGGPGTGELFF
once,TRBV19,TRBJ1-5,CASSIDRTGLSNQPQHF
NA,TRBV3-1/TRBV3-2,TRBJ2-1,CASSPVSLASFYNEQFF
many,TRBV7-2,TRBJ1-5,CASSPDYSNQPQHF
NA,TRBV19,TRBJ1-1,CASSISAEAFF
NA,TRBV4-2,TRBJ2-7,CASSPRDSELYEQYF
NA,TRBV7-2,TRBJ2-7,CASTPSGIHEQYF